The 27 T cell receptor beta chains presented below share a single source sample, sequenced in a study of shared clonotypes between healthy human individuals. CD45RO-negative CD8 cells positively selected for CCR7 made up the naive population, which excluded terminally differentiated effector memory CD45RA+ cells. The data were produced by immunoSEQ multiplex PCR, yet TCRdb's version contains in-frame clones alone and is incomplete. This sample carries about 800,000 clones, roughly 96% of them seen once, and the ten largest clones take around 0.25%. Sequencing was done on a sample of naive CD8+ T cells sorted from blood. All receptors derive from a man aged 25 to 45 in good health.

The rearrangement uses TRBV5-4 and TRBJ2-3; TRBD2 agrees at 10 bases. The V gene's germline CDR1 is SGHNT and CDR2 YYREEE (reference sequence). Germline trimming cut 4 bases from V and 5 bases from J; bases unmatched to any gene: 7. The CDR3 contains 15 residues. The CDR3 DNA is TGTGCCAGCAGCCCTGGACTAGCGGCCTTAGATACGCAGTATTTT. It yields the protein CASSPGLAALDTQYF. The complete variable domain, with remaining parts taken from reference TRBV5-4 and TRBJ2-3, reads ETGVTQSPTHLIKTRGQQVTLRCSSQSGHNTVSWYQQALGQGPQFIFQYYREEENGRGNFPPRFSGLQFPNYSSELNVNALELDDSALYLCASSPGLAALDTQYFGPGTRLTVL.

The chain carries TRBV29-1 and TRBJ2-1; 9 bases fit TRBD2. Looked up from germline, CDR1 is SQVTM and CDR2 is ANQGSEA. The CDR3 spans 14 residues. After removal of 2 bases from V and 6 bases from J, the junction contained 5 bases not matched to a gene. The chain's CDR3 is CSVEQVTSGNEQFF. The CDR3 coding sequence is TGCAGCGTTGAACAGGTGACTAGCGGCAATGAGCAGTTCTTC.

The gene calls are TRBV30 and TRBJ2-3, with 8 bases fitting TRBD1. Germline lookup yields CDR1 GTSNPN and CDR2 SVGIG (reference sequence). CDR3 length: 12 residues. Unmatched junction bases numbered 1, after V lost 7 bases and J lost 1 base. DNA for the CDR3: TGTGCCTCGGGACAGGGCACAGATACGCAGTATTTT. It encodes CASGQGTDTQYF.

The chain combines TRBV13 with TRBJ1-5; possibly TRBD1 for D (5 bases). The ends were cut back, 0 bases at V and 12 bases at J, with 21 bases in the middle. The CDR3 totals 16 residues. CDR1 is PRHDT, CDR2 FYEKMQ, per germline (reference sequence). CDR3 loop: CASSLGGAAGPEFQHF. The CDR3 DNA reads TGTGCCAGCAGCTTAGGTGGGGCCGCGGGCCCAGAGTTCCAGCATTTT.

J is TRBJ2-7 and V is TRBV5-1; perhaps D is TRBD1 or TRBD2 (7 bases each). Trimming left V 0 bases short and J 3 bases short, with 22 bases between. CDR3 length: 18 amino acids. CDR1 is SGHRS, CDR2 YFSETQ, per germline. CDR3 sequence reads: CASSLVGQDVERDYEQYF. Written as DNA, the CDR3 is TGCGCCAGCAGCTTGGTTGGACAGGACGTTGAGCGGGACTACGAGCAGTACTTC.

Points on this clone: Other DNA variants within this sample encode the same CDR3. J is TRBJ2-7 and V is TRBV5-1, with 9 nucleotides matching TRBD1. The germline V gene has CDR1 SGHRS and CDR2 YFSETQ. Trimming cost V 3 bases and J 4 bases; bases outside gene matches: 8. CDR3 length: 15 residues. CDR3 DNA sequence: TGCGCCAGCAGCTCTCCGGGACAGGGAACATACGAGCAGTACTTC. It translates to CASSSPGQGTYEQYF.

Note on this clone: The same CDR3 also results from other DNA sequences found in this sample. The chain carries TRBV28 and TRBJ1-1; D is ambiguous. This CDR3 has 12 amino acids. V was pared by 6 bases and J by 2 bases, with 7 bases between. Per the germline V gene, CDR1 is MDHEN and CDR2 is SYDVKM. The CDR3 DNA reads as TGTGCCAGCAGCCTGGGAAACACTGAAGCTTTCTTT. The encoded protein is CASSLGNTEAFF.

This rearrangement joins TRBV6-6 to TRBJ2-7; no firm D call. This CDR3 contains 14 residues. The germline gives CDR1 MNHNY, CDR2 SVGAGI (reference sequence). V lost 0 bases and J 6 bases, leaving 12 bases between the germline ends. This chain's CDR3 is CASSYSSLAGEQYF. In DNA, the CDR3 is TGTGCCAGCAGTTACTCGTCCCTTGCTGGCGAGCAGTACTTC.

The chain has TRBV9 and TRBJ2-1; no definite D call. The CDR3 spans 14 residues. Germline V gene lookup returns CDR1 SGDLS and CDR2 YYNGEE. The ends were cut back, 7 bases at V and 4 bases at J, with 15 bases in the middle. The CDR3 here is CASGSPSRYNEQFF. The CDR3 DNA reads TGTGCCAGCGGTTCTCCCAGCCGGTACAATGAGCAGTTCTTC.

The chain carries TRBV28 and TRBJ1-2, with a possible D match to TRBD1 (5 bases). This CDR3 spans 15 amino acids. Germline V gene lookup returns CDR1 MDHEN and CDR2 SYDVKM. Trimming stripped 6 bases from V and 7 bases from J, with 21 bases between. The CDR3 sequence: CASSSGWDAQAGYTF. The CDR3 DNA reads TGTGCCAGCAGCTCCGGCTGGGACGCCCAAGCTGGCTACACCTTC.

A note on this clone: The sample holds other DNA sequences that translate to the same CDR3. The CDR3 reads CASSYGGGTEAFF. CDR3 DNA sequence: TGTGCCAGCAGTTACGGGGGAGGCACTGAAGCTTTCTTT. The V and J genes are TRBV6-5 and TRBJ1-1; the D gene is possibly TRBD1 (5 bases). The CDR3 is 13 residues long. Trimming took 2 bases from V and 4 from J, leaving 8 bases between them. Germline V gene lookup returns CDR1 MNHEY and CDR2 SVGAGI.

The genes are TRBV7-9 and TRBJ2-3; D ambiguous. The CDR3 is made up of 14 amino acids. Per germline, CDR1 SEHNR and CDR2 FQNEAQ (reference sequence). The V end lost 2 bases, the J end lost 4 bases, and 10 bases lay between the germline ends. CDR3 in amino acids: CASSLLREADTQYF. The DNA of the CDR3 is TGTGCCAGCAGCTTACTTAGGGAAGCAGATACGCAGTATTTT.

In this sample, this clone turned up once. The V call is TRBV12-5, the J call TRBJ2-1, with D perhaps matching TRBD2 (6 bases). The CDR3 length is 11 residues. Germline CDR1 and CDR2: LGHNT and FRNRAP. The V end lost 5 bases, the J end lost 10 bases, and 9 bases lay between the germline ends. The CDR3 nucleotides read TGTGCTAGTGGTCAAGGGAGGGAGCAGTTCTTC. This sequence encodes CASGQGREQFF.

V and J are TRBV4-1 and TRBJ2-2; no clear D gene. Germline V CDR1 and CDR2: MGHRA, YSYEKL. With 4 bases removed from V and 6 bases from J, the gap between germline ends came to 12 bases. The CDR3 has 14 residues. CDR3 DNA: TGCGCCAGCAGCCCTCATACCTCCGCCGGGGAGCTGTTTTTT. This codes for CASSPHTSAGELFF.

The rearrangement uses TRBV2 and TRBJ1-3; possible D gene TRBD1, 6 bases. Germline V gene sequence: CDR1 SNHLY, CDR2 FYNNEI. V lost 4 bases and J 0 bases, leaving 13 bases between the germline ends. The CDR3 loop spans 16 amino acids. The CDR3 DNA sequence: TGTGCCAGCAGTGGGGCGGACAGAAGCTCTGGAAACACCATATATTTT. It translates to CASSGADRSSGNTIYF.

This chain joins TRBV29-1 and TRBJ2-5; TRBD1 might be the D (7 bases). This CDR3 contains 13 residues. V lost 3 bases to trimming and J lost 5 bases, with 13 bases between them. The germline V gene has CDR1 SQVTM and CDR2 ANQGSEA. The CDR3 nucleotides are TGCAGCGTTGAGGGCAGGGGGAGGGAGACCCAGTACTTC. This translates into CSVEGRGRETQYF. Using reference TRBV29-1 and TRBJ2-5 for the parts outside the CDR3, the full variable domain is SAVISQKPSRDICQRGTSLTIQCQVDSQVTMMFWYRQQPGQSLTLIATANQGSEATYESGFVIDKFPISRPNLTFSTLTVSNMSPEDSSIYLCSVEGRGRETQYFGPGTRLLVL.

The chain couples TRBV19 to TRBJ2-5; perhaps TRBD1 as D (5 bases). Trimming pared 2 bases from V and 3 bases from J, leaving 16 bases between. The germline V gene has CDR1 LNHDA and CDR2 SQIVND (reference sequence). This CDR3 contains 16 residues. CDR3 protein: CASSIRALGREETQYF. The CDR3 coding sequence is TGTGCCAGTAGTATAAGGGCCCTTGGCAGGGAAGAGACCCAGTACTTC.

The chain couples TRBV29-1 to TRBJ2-1; either TRBD1 or TRBD2 may fit D (5 bases each). This CDR3 contains 13 residues. CDR1 and CDR2 (germline): SQVTM, ANQGSEA. The V and J ends lost 7 bases and 7 bases respectively, with 17 bases between them. CDR3 in amino acids: CSAYGTSGNEQFF. CDR3 DNA sequence: TGCAGCGCCTATGGGACCTCCGGGAATGAGCAGTTCTTC.

The V call is TRBV28, the J call TRBJ2-3, with 14 bases identical to TRBD2. CDR3 length: 19 amino acids. In germline, CDR1 is MDHEN, CDR2 SYDVKM. V gave up 6 bases and J gave up 3 bases; unmatched junction bases: 14. The CDR3 sequence: CASRPIIGTSGSGTDTQYF. The DNA of the CDR3 is TGTGCCAGCAGACCCATTATCGGGACTAGCGGGAGTGGGACAGATACGCAGTATTTT.

This clone was observed a single time. The gene calls are TRBV7-2 and TRBJ2-5, with D possibly being TRBD2 (6 bases). The CDR3 loop spans 19 amino acids. The V and J ends lost 1 base and 2 bases respectively, with 23 bases between them. CDR1 and CDR2 (germline): SGHTA, FQGNSA. CDR3 loop: CASSLVGLSTKPLQETQYF. The CDR3 coding sequence is TGTGCCAGCAGCTTAGTCGGACTATCAACGAAACCCTTGCAAGAGACCCAGTACTTC.

V and J are TRBV7-8 and TRBJ2-2, with D perhaps TRBD2 (5 bases). CDR3 length: 14 residues. Germline V CDR1 and CDR2: SGHVS, FQNEAQ. The V end was cut by 2 bases, the J end by 8 bases, with 12 bases between. In DNA form, the CDR3 reads TGTGCCAGCAGCTTACAAGAGGGAATTGGGGAGCTGTTTTTT. Amino acids: CASSLQEGIGELFF.

This chain joins TRBV7-3 and TRBJ2-1; weak D call: TRBD1 (5 bases). The ends were cut back, 4 bases at V and 4 bases at J, with 14 bases in the middle. CDR1 and CDR2 (germline): SGHTA, FQGTGA. The length of the CDR3 is 15 residues. The CDR3, as DNA: TGTGCCAGCAGCTCAGATCTGTACAGGTACAATGAGCAGTTCTTC. Translation: CASSSDLYRYNEQFF.

CDR3 bases: TGTGCCAGCCGCCCGGAGGCGGGCCTCCCCTACGAGCAGTACTTC. Translating it yields CASRPEAGLPYEQYF. The chain joins TRBV27 to TRBJ2-7; D perhaps matches TRBD2 (5 bases). The CDR3 covers 15 residues. V gave up 8 bases and J gave up 2 bases, with 19 bases separating them. The germline CDR1 and CDR2 sequences are MNHEY and SMNVEV (reference sequence).

The chain links TRBV27 to TRBJ2-7; the match to TRBD2 covers 13 bases. The CDR3 totals 17 residues. Trimming cost V 4 bases and J 6 bases; bases outside gene matches: 12. Germline V CDR1 and CDR2: MNHEY, SMNVEV (reference sequence). Here the CDR3 reads CASSSPRTSGSRAEQYF. DNA of the CDR3: TGTGCCAGCAGTTCCCCACGGACTAGCGGGAGTAGGGCCGAGCAGTACTTC.

V and J are TRBV6-1 and TRBJ2-1; 9 nucleotides agree with TRBD1. This CDR3 contains 14 residues. Per germline, CDR1 MNHNS and CDR2 SASEGT. The J segment lost 7 bases and the V segment lost 5 bases, leaving 6 bases of the junction unmatched. For the CDR3, the DNA is TGTGCCAGCAGTTCCGGGACAGGGCCTAATGAGCAGTTCTTC. This sequence encodes CASSSGTGPNEQFF.

The rearrangement uses TRBV6-6 and TRBJ2-7; 8 bases are shared with TRBD2. CDR1 and CDR2 (germline): MNHNY, SVGAGI (reference sequence). CDR3 length: 16 amino acids. V was clipped by 7 bases and J by 2 bases; unmatched bases: 13. DNA for the CDR3: TGTGCCAGCACTAACCTTCCAGCGGGAGTGGCCTACGAGCAGTACTTC. Translated, it gives CASTNLPAGVAYEQYF.

V is TRBV6-6 and J is TRBJ2-7; D is possibly TRBD1 or TRBD2 (5 bases each). The CDR3 runs to 13 residues. CDR1 is MNHNY and CDR2 is SVGAGI in the germline V gene (reference sequence). Trimming cost V 5 bases and J 7 bases, with 15 bases left between them. The CDR3 protein is CASSGTNGAEQYF. The CDR3 region has the DNA TGTGCCAGCAGTGGGACGAACGGAGCTGAGCAGTACTTC.